Presented here are 16 T cell receptor beta chains from one specimen sequenced in a study of T cell clonality in common variable immunodeficiency. The assay was immunoSEQ multiplex PCR, and TCRdb's table has in-frame clones only and misses some. Recorded here are 30,000 to 40,000 clones, none singletons. Sequenced: peripheral blood mononuclear cells. These receptors were obtained from a person aged 18 to 70 in good health.

This clone was detected many times. Coverage ceases 3 residues before the CDR3 finishes, and the germline J gene fills in the end. This chain uses TRBV5-1 with TRBJ2-5; 7 bases map to TRBD2. V shed 6 bases and J 2 bases; nucleotides not matched to a gene: 10. The CDR3 consists of 15 residues. CDR1 and CDR2 (germline): SGHRS, YFSETQ. CDR3 region: CASKFGGSVQETQYF. The CDR3 DNA, read in part, is TGCGCCAGCAAATTTGGCGGGAGCGTTCAAGAGACC.

This clone occurred many times. The read falls 3 residues short of the CDR3 end, and the missing part is taken from the germline J gene. The chain combines TRBV11-2 with TRBJ2-7; a weak D match, TRBD1 (5 bases). The CDR3 has 14 amino acids. V was shortened by 5 bases and J by 2 bases, with 13 bases between the two germline ends. CDR1 is SGHAT, CDR2 FQNNGV, per germline. The CDR3 bases that were read are TGTGCCAGCAGCCAAGTGACAGACCCCTACGAG. The encoded protein is CASSQVTDPYE. The complete CDR3 protein is CASSQVTDPYEQYF.

This clone occurred many times. The CDR3 is cut off 3 residues early in the read; its end comes from the germline J gene. The chain joins TRBV11-3 to TRBJ2-3; D gene unclear. The CDR3 runs to 14 residues. In germline, CDR1 is SGHNT, CDR2 YENEEA. The V end lost 6 bases, the J end lost 2 bases, and 12 bases lay between the germline ends. The CDR3 bases that were read are TGTGCCAGCAGAGAGACACATAACACAGATACG. This encodes CASRETHNTDT. The CDR3, in full, reads CASRETHNTDTQYF.

This clone was seen at least ten times. Here the CDR3 reads CASSPNLGQSSGNTIYF. The CDR3 bases that were read are TGTGCCAGCTCACCAAATTTGGGACAGAGCTCTGGAAACACC. The rearrangement uses TRBV18 and TRBJ1-3; TRBD1 aligns across 7 bases. The missing CDR3 end, 3 residues past where the read stops, is filled in from the germline J gene. The J segment lost 0 bases and the V segment lost 2 bases, leaving 7 bases of the junction unmatched. This CDR3 spans 17 amino acids. Germline values: CDR1 KGHSH, CDR2 LQKENI.

This clone has ten or more counts. The CDR3 end lies 3 residues beyond the end of the read and is filled in from the germline J gene. The chain uses TRBV19 and TRBJ1-4, with 10 bases lining up with TRBD1. The CDR3 totals 14 residues. From germline, CDR1 is LNHDA and CDR2 SQIVND (reference sequence). The trim removed 5 bases at V and 8 bases at J, leaving 5 bases unmatched. CDR3 DNA, as far as it was read: TGTGCCAGTAGTGGACGGACAGGGGGGGAAAAA. Protein: CASSGRTGGEK. From start to end, the CDR3 is CASSGRTGGEKLFF.

In its sample, this clone was seen many times. The CDR3 end lies 3 residues beyond the end of the read and is filled in from the germline J gene. The rearrangement links TRBV5-6 to TRBJ2-7, with 10 bases fitting TRBD1. The CDR3 is 15 amino acids. Germline values: CDR1 SGHDT, CDR2 YYEEEE. V shed 0 bases and J 2 bases; nucleotides not matched to a gene: 2. Here the CDR3 reads CASSLAGTGAYEQYF. Incomplete CDR3 DNA: TGTGCCAGCAGCTTGGCAGGGACAGGGGCCTACGAG.

This clone was observed at least ten times. The read ends 3 residues shy of where the CDR3 ends; the end is completed using the germline J gene. The rearrangement uses TRBV18 and TRBJ1-6, with 11 bases aligning to TRBD1. CDR1 KGHSH and CDR2 LQKENI come from the germline V gene. The length of the CDR3 is 15 residues. V shed 3 bases and J 6 bases; nucleotides not matched to a gene: 1. The sequenced CDR3 bases are TGTGCCAGCTCACCGGGACAGGGGGGTAATTCACCC. This codes for CASSPGQGGNSP. The entire CDR3 is CASSPGQGGNSPLHF.

This clone was observed at least ten times. The missing CDR3 end, 3 residues past where the read stops, is filled in from the germline J gene. The rearrangement joins TRBV5-1 to TRBJ1-1; possible D gene TRBD1, 6 bases. Germline-derived CDR1 and CDR2 are SGHRS and YFSETQ. CDR3 size: 14 residues. CDR3 DNA (partial): TGCGCCAGCAGCTTGGAGTCTGTCGGACAGGAA. Its protein product is CASSLESVGQE. The CDR3, in full, reads CASSLESVGQEAFF.

In this sample, this clone turned up many times. The read ends 3 residues shy of where the CDR3 ends; the end is completed using the germline J gene. The V gene is TRBV20-1, the J gene TRBJ2-2; 8 positions match TRBD1. CDR1 is DFQATT, CDR2 SNEGSKA, per germline (reference sequence). The V and J ends lost 0 bases and 7 bases, in that order; junction bases with no gene match: 7. The CDR3 contains 15 residues. The sequenced part of the CDR3 DNA is TGCAGTGCTAGAGAGTCCCAGGGGGCGGGCGGGGAG. It yields the protein CSARESQGAGGE. In full, the CDR3 is CSARESQGAGGELFF.

This clone has ten or more counts. CDR3 amino acids: CASSIGGAGADTQYF. The sequenced part of the CDR3 DNA is TGTGCCAGTAGTATCGGGGGGGCAGGGGCAGATACG. V is TRBV19 and J is TRBJ2-3, with TRBD2 matching over 8 bases. Read data end 3 residues before the CDR3 end; the end is taken from the germline J gene. The germline V gene encodes CDR1 LNHDA and CDR2 SQIVND (reference sequence). V lost 3 bases, J lost 4 bases, and 6 bases stayed unmatched. The CDR3 runs to 15 residues.

This clone has ten or more counts. The read falls 3 residues short of the CDR3 end, and the missing part is taken from the germline J gene. The V call is TRBV5-6, the J call TRBJ2-5; 9 positions match TRBD1. CDR1 and CDR2 (germline): SGHDT, YYEEEE. CDR3 length: 15 residues. Trimming at V came to 2 bases and at J to 0 bases, leaving 2 bases not matched to a gene. The CDR3: CASSFDRGYQETQYF. Incomplete CDR3 DNA: TGTGCCAGCAGCTTCGACAGGGGGTACCAAGAGACC.

This clone was counted at least ten times. The read terminates 3 residues before the CDR3 end, so the remaining end is supplied by the germline J gene. The chain recombines TRBV6-2 or TRBV6-3 with TRBJ2-1; no reliable D call. The V gene lost 5 bases and the J gene lost 7 bases, with 6 bases spanning the gap. Germline V CDR1 and CDR2: MNHEY, SVGEGT. The CDR3 length is 11 residues. CDR3 sequence reads: CASSPLNEQFF. The part of the CDR3 DNA that was read is TGTGCCAGCAGTCCTCTTAATGAG.

The sequenced part of the CDR3 DNA is TGTGCCAGCAGCTCGGACAGGGGTAATTCACCC. This codes for CASSSDRGNSP. Given in full, the CDR3 is CASSSDRGNSPLHF. The chain combines TRBV5-6 with TRBJ1-6, with 9 nucleotides matching TRBD1. The sequence runs out 3 residues before the end of the CDR3; the remainder is reconstructed from the germline J gene. Trimming took 3 bases from V and 6 from J; bases not matched to a gene: 1. The length of the CDR3 is 14 residues. Germline CDR1 reads SGHDT; CDR2 reads YYEEEE.

At least ten counts were recorded for this clone. The CDR3 is cut off 3 residues early in the read; its end comes from the germline J gene. V gene TRBV7-2 combines with J gene TRBJ1-1; 7 bases fit TRBD1. Germline values: CDR1 SGHTA, CDR2 FQGNSA. The CDR3 is 14 residues long. The ends lost 5 bases at V and 4 bases at J; junction bases unmatched: 7. Partial CDR3 DNA: TGTGCCAGCAGCGATCGACAGGGCTCCACTGAA. This gives the protein CASSDRQGSTE. Given in full, the CDR3 is CASSDRQGSTEAFF.

This clone was counted ten times or more. The read terminates 3 residues before the CDR3 end, so the remaining end is supplied by the germline J gene. The V gene is TRBV18, the J gene TRBJ1-1, with 9 bases matching TRBD1. Trimming at V came to 3 bases and at J to 6 bases, leaving 11 bases not matched to a gene. The CDR3 length is 16 residues. Germline V gene sequence: CDR1 KGHSH, CDR2 LQKENI. Incomplete CDR3 DNA: TGTGCCAGCTCACCGACCCCGGGACAGGGTAAATCTGAA. This translates into CASSPTPGQGKSE. The CDR3 in full is CASSPTPGQGKSEAFF.

Ten or more counts support this clone. The read falls 3 residues short of the CDR3 end, and the missing part is taken from the germline J gene. The J gene is TRBJ2-5, the V gene TRBV2, with 12 bases fitting TRBD2. The CDR3 loop spans 18 amino acids. With 8 bases clipped from V and 2 bases from J, the junction kept 15 bases outside the gene matches. In germline, CDR1 is SNHLY, CDR2 FYNNEI. The CDR3: CASLTPGRLAGDQETQYF. Incomplete CDR3 DNA: TGTGCCAGCCTCACACCGGGGAGACTAGCGGGAGATCAAGAGACC.